Below, 18 T cell receptor beta chains from the same sample are listed, as sequenced in a study of blood T cells in healthy people across ages. A J-beta primer mix and a sample-barcoded 5' primer were used in a second PCR of roughly 6 to 11 cycles. TCRdb analysed the 5' RACE reads with MiXCR anew, one entry per CDR3 protein. The repertoire has roughly 1,700,000 distinct CDR3 sequences, about 30% of them found once; the top ten carry 6.5% to 8.5%. What was sequenced was blood. The receptors come from a woman aged 25 to 39 in good health.

The rearrangement uses TRBV4-3 and TRBJ1-5; D not certain. The germline V and J ends were trimmed by 0 bases and 4 bases, with 4 bases remaining between them. Germline assignment: CDR1 LGHNA and CDR2 YSLEER. The CDR3 spans 13 residues. The CDR3 nucleotides are TGCGCCAGCAGCCAAGATATGAATCAGCCCCAGCATTTT. Translated: CASSQDMNQPQHF.

This chain connects TRBV28 to TRBJ1-5; tentatively, D is TRBD1 (5 bases). The CDR3 spans 14 residues. Germline V gives CDR1 MDHEN, CDR2 SYDVKM. Trimming stripped 8 bases from V and 4 bases from J, with 15 bases between. In nucleotides, the CDR3 is TGTGCCAGCCGGGAGGGGATCGGGAATCAGCCCCAGCATTTT. Its translation: CASREGIGNQPQHF.

V gene TRBV20-1 combines with J gene TRBJ2-4; 12 bases match TRBD2. Germline V gives CDR1 DFQATT, CDR2 SNEGSKA (reference sequence). This CDR3 is built from 16 residues. V lost 3 bases, J lost 3 bases, and 6 bases stayed unmatched. The CDR3 nucleotides are TGCAGTGCTAGGGAACTACTAGCGGGGGGCAAAAACATTCAGTACTTC. Translating gives CSARELLAGGKNIQYF.

This clonotype was seen a few times. The chain uses TRBV29-1 and TRBJ2-1, with D perhaps TRBD1 (6 bases). The germline gives CDR1 SQVTM, CDR2 ANQGSEA. The CDR3 covers 14 residues. The CDR3 DNA sequence: TGCAACGACACGACCGGGACAAACTACAATGAGCAGTTCTTC. Its translation: CNDTTGTNYNEQFF.

The rearrangement uses TRBV29-1 and TRBJ2-1; D call uncertain. The CDR3 extends over 11 amino acids. Between the trimmed V and J ends, which lost 6 bases and 12 bases, there was a span of 15 bases. Germline V lookup: CDR1 SQVTM, CDR2 ANQGSEA. The CDR3 region has the DNA TGCAGCGTAAGTCTTGAGTTCTCGCAGTTCTTC. Translation: CSVSLEFSQFF.

The chain couples TRBV7-3 to TRBJ2-3, with TRBD2 matching 12 bases. The CDR3 contains 15 residues. The germline CDR1 and CDR2 sequences are SGHTA and FQGTGA. Unmatched junction bases numbered 4, after V lost 4 bases and J lost 5 bases. The CDR3, as DNA: TGTGCCAGCAGCTCACAGGGACTAGCGGGAGATACGCAGTATTTT. It codes for CASSSQGLAGDTQYF.

This clonotype was recorded a few times. One end of the junction fails to match germline, which may point to a read error. V and J are TRBV12-3 or TRBV12-4 and TRBJ2-5; D might be TRBD2 (6 bases). The CDR3 covers 15 residues. The CDR3 region has the DNA TGTGCCAGCGGTTTACGGGGGAGCGGTGTAGAGACCCAGTACTTC. It yields the protein CASGLRGSGVETQYF.

In its sample, this clonotype was seen many times. The chain carries TRBV5-1 and TRBJ2-3, with TRBD2 as a possible D gene (6 bases). The CDR3 extends over 15 amino acids. Trimming took 6 bases from V and 0 from J, leaving 14 bases between them. Germline-derived CDR1 and CDR2 are SGHRS and YFSETQ. The CDR3 region is CASIPGGGSTDTQYF. The DNA for the CDR3 is TGCGCCAGCATCCCGGGCGGAGGGAGCACAGATACGCAGTATTTT.

The rearrangement links TRBV5-4 to TRBJ2-7; maybe TRBD1 (6 bases). Trimming took 2 bases from V and 0 from J, leaving 12 bases between them. Germline V gene lookup returns CDR1 SGHNT and CDR2 YYREEE (reference sequence). This CDR3 spans 15 amino acids. This chain's CDR3 is CASSLLVGGSYEQYF. The CDR3 DNA reads as TGTGCCAGCAGCTTATTGGTAGGGGGCTCCTACGAGCAGTACTTC.

The CDR3 is CASRREGRVGEQFF. The CDR3 DNA reads TGTGCCAGCAGGCGGGAGGGCCGGGTTGGTGAGCAGTTCTTC. The chain joins TRBV6-2 or TRBV6-3 to TRBJ2-1; TRBD2 agrees at 9 bases. With 6 bases clipped from V and 9 bases from J, the junction kept 9 bases outside the gene matches. Germline values: CDR1 MNHEY, CDR2 SVGEGT. The CDR3 is 14 residues long.

As to this clonotype: Given a much more abundant clone one base away, this may be a read error. This rearrangement joins TRBV7-2 to TRBJ1-2; 7 positions match TRBD1. With V trimmed by 5 bases and J by 4 bases, 4 bases remained unmatched. The CDR3 consists of 13 residues. Germline-derived CDR1 and CDR2 are SGHTA and FQGNSA. The CDR3 DNA reads TGTACCAGCAGCGTGGGACAGTTCTATGGCTACACCTTC. Its translation: CTSSVGQFYGYTF.

This clonotype has just a few counts. The J gene is TRBJ2-7, the V gene TRBV5-1; D possibly matches TRBD1 or TRBD2 (5 bases each). CDR1 is SGHRS and CDR2 is YFSETQ in the germline V gene. The V end lost 0 bases, the J end lost 2 bases, and 15 bases lay between the germline ends. CDR3 length: 16 amino acids. CDR3 sequence: CASSLVGRDEAYEQYF. DNA of the CDR3: TGCGCCAGCAGCTTGGTTGGTCGGGACGAGGCCTACGAGCAGTACTTC.

This clonotype was picked up many times. The chain couples TRBV20-1 to TRBJ2-1; maybe TRBD1 (5 bases). CDR3 size: 14 residues. CDR1 and CDR2 (germline): DFQATT, SNEGSKA (reference sequence). V was pared by 2 bases and J by 0 bases, with 8 bases between. This CDR3 is CSARQGSSYNEQFF. CDR3 in DNA: TGCAGTGCTAGACAGGGTAGCTCCTACAATGAGCAGTTCTTC.

The chain has TRBV30 and TRBJ2-7; 7 nucleotides line up with TRBD1. This CDR3 spans 11 amino acids. V lost 5 bases, J lost 7 bases, and 5 bases stayed unmatched. Germline V gene lookup returns CDR1 GTSNPN and CDR2 SVGIG (reference sequence). CDR3 in amino acids: CAWQRGQEQYF. The CDR3 DNA is TGTGCCTGGCAGAGGGGGCAAGAGCAGTACTTC.

The sample holds many counts of this clonotype. The chain has TRBV10-3 and TRBJ2-3; no definite D call. The length of the CDR3 is 15 residues. Trimming stripped 2 bases from V and 2 bases from J, with 11 bases between. Germline V gene sequence: CDR1 ENHRY, CDR2 SYGVKD. In DNA, the CDR3 is TGTGCCATCAGTGAGGCTGAGGACGACACAGATACGCAGTATTTT. It encodes CAISEAEDDTDTQYF.

This clonotype has a count of ten or more. The chain uses TRBV6-1 and TRBJ2-4; D ambiguous. From germline, CDR1 is MNHNS and CDR2 SASEGT. This CDR3 is built from 15 residues. Trimming left V 2 bases short and J 0 bases short, with 8 bases between. CDR3 DNA: TGTGCCAGCAGTGAATCCCTGTTAGCCAAAAACATTCAGTACTTC. It encodes CASSESLLAKNIQYF.

With regard to this clonotype: The germline gene is not matched at one end of the junction; a read error may be the cause. The genes are TRBV11-1 and TRBJ2-6, with 9 bases fitting TRBD1. The CDR3 has 22 residues. Germline values: CDR1 SGHAT, CDR2 FQDESV (reference sequence). CDR3 protein: CASSFLGTGQGNPYSGANVQTF. The DNA for the CDR3 is TGTGCCAGCAGCTTTTTGGGGACGGGACAGGGAAACCCCTACTCTGGGGCCAACGTCCAGACTTTC.

This clonotype was seen ten or more times. The V call is TRBV20-1, the J call TRBJ2-7, with TRBD2 matching over 7 bases. V lost 0 bases and J lost 5; bases outside the gene matches: 7. The CDR3 has 14 residues. Germline CDR1 DFQATT, CDR2 SNEGSKA (reference sequence). The CDR3 DNA follows: TGCAGTGCTAGAGATCTTGGAGGGAGGGACGAGCAGTACTTC. Its protein is CSARDLGGRDEQYF.